A selection of T cell receptor beta chains follows, all from one sample in a study of cytomegalovirus exposure and HLA in healthy donors. The assay was immunoSEQ multiplex PCR, and TCRdb's table has in-frame clones only and misses some. The data hold under 130,000 clones, with around 84% observed a single time. Sequenced sample: PBMCs. These TCRs come from a man aged 30 to 45 in good health and CMV-seronegative. Each CDR3 is given with its conserved first and last residue. The D gene is left open where the match is weak. Only some rows state a clone size, as once, few, many or a class for expanded clones.

TRBJ2-1,-,TRBV6-5,-,CASSYGLNEQFF,TGTGCCAGCAGTTATGGTCTAAATGAGCAGTTCTTC
TRBJ1-2,-,TRBV7-8,TRBD1,CASSLDQGADGYTF,TGTGCCAGCAGCTTGGACCAGGGGGCTGATGGCTACACCTTC
TRBJ2-2,-,TRBV27,TRBD2,CASSYAGGPGELFF,TGTGCCAGCAGTTACGCGGGGGGCCCCGGGGAGCTGTTTTTT
TRBJ2-1,-,TRBV9,TRBD2,CTSSVGPTSGSGEQFF,TGTACCAGCAGCGTAGGTCCGACTAGCGGGAGCGGGGAGCAGTTCTTC
TRBJ2-3,-,TRBV2,-,CASSEWTPDTDTQYF,TGTGCCAGCAGTGAGTGGACTCCCGACACAGATACGCAGTATTTT
TRBJ2-2,-,TRBV6-4,-,CASSPDMNTGELFF,TGTGCCAGCAGCCCTGACATGAACACCGGGGAGCTGTTTTTT
TRBJ1-2,-,TRBV28,TRBD1,CASSFLDRAYGYTF,TGTGCCAGCAGTTTCCTAGACAGGGCCTATGGCTACACCTTC
TRBJ2-1,-,TRBV4-3,-,CASSPNGGWGSHNEQFF,TGCGCCAGCAGCCCCAATGGGGGGTGGGGGAGTCACAATGAGCAGTTCTTC
TRBJ2-2,few,TRBV6-5,TRBD2,CASSSGMGNTGELFF,TGTGCCAGCAGTAGCGGGATGGGTAACACCGGGGAGCTGTTTTTT
TRBJ2-1,-,TRBV7-9,-,CASSPLAGDYNEQFF,TGTGCCAGCAGCCCGCTAGCCGGGGACTACAATGAGCAGTTCTTC
TRBJ2-1,-,TRBV5-5,-,CASSLSGDYSPFF,TGTGCCAGCAGCTTGTCGGGAGATTATAGTCCGTTCTTC
TRBJ1-5,once,TRBV10-3,-,CAISESLGGQPQHF,TGTGCCATCAGTGAGTCGCTCGGCGGGCAGCCCCAGCATTTT
TRBJ1-1,-,TRBV29-1,-,CSVEGRGPLISPRNTEAFF,TGCAGCGTTGAAGGCCGCGGGCCGCTCATCTCACCTAGAAACACTGAAGCTTTCTTT
TRBJ2-1,few,TRBV11-2,-,CASSRLGFYNEQFF,TGTGCCAGCAGCCGACTAGGTTTCTACAATGAGCAGTTCTTC
TRBJ1-1,-,TRBV21-1,-,CASSNRGRFEAFF,TGTGCCAGCAGCAATAGAGGGAGATTTGAAGCTTTCTTT
TRBJ2-7,few,TRBV7-2,-,CASSERGGQGASYEQYF,TGTGCCAGCAGCGAGCGGGGCGGGCAGGGGGCGAGTTACGAGCAGTACTTC
TRBJ2-2,-,TRBV29-1,TRBD1,CSATGTGELFF,TGCAGCGCGACAGGGACCGGGGAGCTGTTTTTT
TRBJ2-1,-,TRBV27,-,CASSSSRQGIYNEQFF,-
TRBJ2-7,-,TRBV4-3,-,CASSQAAASYEQYF,TGCGCCAGCAGCCAGGCAGCGGCCTCCTACGAGCAGTACTTC
TRBJ2-4,-,TRBV12-5,TRBD1,CASARDRNIQYF,TGTGCTAGTGCTCGGGACAGAAACATTCAGTACTTC
TRBJ1-2,-,TRBV7-8,-,CASSSRTVFGYTF,TGTGCCAGCAGCTCTCGGACAGTCTTTGGCTACACCTTC
TRBJ2-7,-,TRBV11-3,-,CASSLQGGEQYF,TGTGCCAGCAGCTTACAGGGGGGAGAGCAGTACTTC
TRBJ2-3,-,TRBV5-1,TRBD2,CASSWTPLAGVVDTQYF,TGCGCCAGCAGCTGGACTCCACTAGCGGGAGTGGTGGATACGCAGTATTTT
TRBJ2-1,-,TRBV6-5,TRBD2,CASSSGALPGVFF,TGTGCCAGCAGCAGCGGGGCTCTCCCCGGGGTGTTCTTC
TRBJ2-2,-,TRBV30,TRBD2,CAWAPGGTNTGELFF,TGTGCCTGGGCACCGGGAGGAACGAACACCGGGGAGCTGTTTTTT
TRBJ1-2,-,TRBV19,-,CATSRGGYTF,TGTGCCACCTCTCGAGGTGGCTACACCTTC
TRBJ1-4,-,TRBV6-1,TRBD1,CASSEGQGAGEKLFF,TGTGCCAGCAGTGAAGGGCAGGGGGCGGGTGAAAAACTGTTTTTT
TRBJ1-1,once,TRBV7-6,-,CASNPDSRGGAFF,TGTGCCAGCAACCCAGACTCTCGGGGTGGGGCTTTCTTT
TRBJ1-2,-,TRBV29-1,-,CSVDSQTGSGYTF,TGCAGCGTTGATAGCCAAACAGGGTCTGGCTACACCTTC
TRBJ1-4,-,TRBV30,-,CAFNRGFTNEKLFF,TGTGCCTTCAACCGGGGATTCACTAATGAAAAACTGTTTTTT
TRBJ1-5,-,TRBV29-1,-,CAVRGANQPQHF,TGCGCCGTGCGGGGAGCAAATCAGCCCCAGCATTTT
TRBJ2-3,-,TRBV9,TRBD2,CASSPSSGSVADTQYF,TGTGCCAGCAGCCCCTCTAGCGGGAGTGTTGCAGATACGCAGTATTTT
TRBJ2-1,-,TRBV5-1,-,CASRANGGPHNEQFF,TGCGCCAGCAGAGCCAACGGGGGGCCTCACAATGAGCAGTTCTTC
TRBJ1-4,-,TRBV4-1,-,CASSREYMGAGEKLFF,TGCGCCAGCAGCCGAGAGTATATGGGGGCTGGGGAAAAACTGTTTTTT
TRBJ2-3,-,TRBV5-1,TRBD2,CASSLGWRVSGNSTDTQYF,TGCGCCAGCAGCTTGGGGTGGAGGGTTAGCGGGAACTCCACAGATACGCAGTATTTT